A selection of T cell receptor beta chains follows, all from one sample in a study of cytomegalovirus exposure and HLA in healthy donors. Profiled with immunoSEQ multiplex PCR; TCRdb holds only in-frame clones, not every one. The sample has some 150,000 clones; 75% to 80% are singletons. Sequenced material: PBMCs. The origin of the receptors is a man aged 35-49 years in good health and CMV-seropositive. The CDR3 runs from the conserved cysteine through the conserved F or W. A D gene is named only where the DNA matches it firmly. A clone size is listed for some rows: how often the clone was seen (once, few, many), or a class if it is expanded.

DNA	CDR3	D	J	size	V
TGTTCCAGCAGCTTAGCGGAGGTGGGAGACATTTACTCAGCCGAGCAGTACTTC	CSSSLAEVGDIYSAEQYF	-	TRBJ2-7	-	TRBV7-9
TGTGCCAGCAGTTACTCGAACAGTTACACTGAAGCTTTCTTT	CASSYSNSYTEAFF	-	TRBJ1-1	-	TRBV6-5
TGTGCCAGCAGCATTGGAGGCGGGACGGCTCGGGGGCAGCCCCAGCATTTT	CASSIGGGTARGQPQHF	-	TRBJ1-5	few	TRBV7-8
TGCAGCGTTGGGGACAGCTACGAGCAGTACTTC	CSVGDSYEQYF	TRBD1	TRBJ2-7	-	TRBV29-1
TGTGCCAGCAGCAAGTCTATCCGGGGGATTGGGAGGGGAAGCACAGATACGCAGTATTTT	CASSKSIRGIGRGSTDTQYF	TRBD2	TRBJ2-3	-	TRBV7-8
TGTGCCAGCAGCGTAGGGTCAGCGTTTTTGGCTGAGACCCAGTACTTC	CASSVGSAFLAETQYF	-	TRBJ2-5	-	TRBV9
TGTGCCTCCGCACTCCCCACTATCTACGAGCAGTACTTC	CASALPTIYEQYF	-	TRBJ2-7	few	TRBV7-2
TGTGCCAGCTCACCCCCGGGACAAGACACCTACGAGCAGTACTTC	CASSPPGQDTYEQYF	-	TRBJ2-7	-	TRBV18
TGCGCCAGCAGTGAGTCGCCTAGCGGATACAATGAGCAGTTCTTC	CASSESPSGYNEQFF	TRBD2	TRBJ2-1	-	TRBV10-1
TGTGCCAGTAGCGACAGGGGCATGAACACTGAAGCTTTCTTT	CASSDRGMNTEAFF	TRBD1	TRBJ1-1	-	TRBV19
TGTGCCAGCAGCCAAGACCCCCTAGCGGGATCTGTATACACAGATACGCAGTATTTT	CASSQDPLAGSVYTDTQYF	TRBD2	TRBJ2-3	-	TRBV4-2
TGTGCCAGCAAAGAGCGGGAGGCGGTGGAGACCCAGTACTTC	CASKEREAVETQYF	TRBD2	TRBJ2-5	-	TRBV7-3
TGTGCCAGCAGCTTAGCGGGAGGGCCCTTCTGGGAGCAGTTCTTC	CASSLAGGPFWEQFF	TRBD2	TRBJ2-1	-	TRBV5-4
TGCGCCAGCAGCTTGGGGGACTGGGTGGGTATCGACCGGGCTTTCTTT	CASSLGDWVGIDRAFF	-	TRBJ1-1	-	TRBV5-1
TGTGCCAGCAGCTTCCCTAGCTACGAGCAGTACTTC	CASSFPSYEQYF	-	TRBJ2-7	once	TRBV7-2
TGTGCCAGCAGCTCAGAGGACAGGGTTAATTCACCCCTCCACTTT	CASSSEDRVNSPLHF	TRBD1	TRBJ1-6	-	TRBV7-6
TGTGCCAGCAGCTTAGCCGGGGTAGCGTCGGAGACCCAGTACTTC	CASSLAGVASETQYF	-	TRBJ2-5	-	TRBV7-6
TGTTCCAGCAGCCCCGGGACAGGGGCCTACGAGCAGTACTTC	CSSSPGTGAYEQYF	TRBD1	TRBJ2-7	few	TRBV7-9
TGTGCCTGGAGTGGACAGGGAGTACACGAGCAGTACTTC	CAWSGQGVHEQYF	TRBD1	TRBJ2-7	-	TRBV30
TGCGCCAGCAGCCCCGGACAGCTCTATGGCTACACCTTC	CASSPGQLYGYTF	-	TRBJ1-2	once	TRBV5-1
TGTGCCAGTCTATTCTCTGAAGTCAATGAGCAGTTCTTC	CASLFSEVNEQFF	-	TRBJ2-1	-	TRBV18
TGCGCCAGCAGCTTGGAGACTAGCGGGAGGGCGAACACCGGGGAGCTGTTTTTT	CASSLETSGRANTGELFF	TRBD2	TRBJ2-2	-	TRBV5-1
TGTGCCAGCAGCTTAGTAGGGGCCGGTTTATACCAAGAGACCCAGTACTTC	CASSLVGAGLYQETQYF	-	TRBJ2-5	-	TRBV11-2
TGCGCCAGCAGCCTGGGACTAGCGATTATCACAGATACGCAGTATTTT	CASSLGLAIITDTQYF	TRBD2	TRBJ2-3	-	TRBV4-1
TGTGCCAGCAGCGTAGGAGAATCCTTTTACACAGATACGCAGTATTTT	CASSVGESFYTDTQYF	-	TRBJ2-3	-	TRBV9
TGTGCCAGCATCGGGAGGGAAACCGGGGAGCTGTTTTTT	CASIGRETGELFF	TRBD2	TRBJ2-2	once	TRBV2